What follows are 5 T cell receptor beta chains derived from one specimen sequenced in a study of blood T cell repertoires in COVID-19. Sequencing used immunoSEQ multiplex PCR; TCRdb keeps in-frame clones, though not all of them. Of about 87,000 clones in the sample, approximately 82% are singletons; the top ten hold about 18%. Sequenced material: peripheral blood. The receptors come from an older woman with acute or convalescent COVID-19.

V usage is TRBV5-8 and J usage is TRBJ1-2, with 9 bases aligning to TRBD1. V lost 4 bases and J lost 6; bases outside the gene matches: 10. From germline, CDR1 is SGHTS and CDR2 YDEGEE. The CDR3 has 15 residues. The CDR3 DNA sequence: TGTGCCAGCAGCCCGGACCGGGACAGGGAGGATGGCTACACCTTC. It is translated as CASSPDRDREDGYTF.

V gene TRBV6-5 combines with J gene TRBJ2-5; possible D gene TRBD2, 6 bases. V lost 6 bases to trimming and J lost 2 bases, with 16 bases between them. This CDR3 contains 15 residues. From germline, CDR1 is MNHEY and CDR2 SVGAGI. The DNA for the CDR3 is TGTGCCAGCAGCTGGAAAGGCGGGACTCAAGAGACCCAGTACTTC. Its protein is CASSWKGGTQETQYF.

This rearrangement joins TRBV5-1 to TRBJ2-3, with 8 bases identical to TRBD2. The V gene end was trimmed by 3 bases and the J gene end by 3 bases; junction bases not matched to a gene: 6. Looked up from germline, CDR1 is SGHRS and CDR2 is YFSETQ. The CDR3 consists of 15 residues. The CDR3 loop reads CASSSGLDLTDTQYF. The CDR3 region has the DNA TGCGCCAGCAGCTCGGGACTAGACCTGACAGATACGCAGTATTTT.

The CDR3: CASSEAHPRGNEQFF. In DNA, the CDR3 is TGTGCCAGCAGTGAAGCTCATCCCAGGGGAAATGAGCAGTTCTTC. V and J are TRBV2 and TRBJ2-1, with D maybe TRBD1 (6 bases). With 0 bases removed from V and 7 bases from J, the gap between germline ends came to 13 bases. CDR1 SNHLY and CDR2 FYNNEI come from the germline V gene. The CDR3 extends over 15 amino acids.

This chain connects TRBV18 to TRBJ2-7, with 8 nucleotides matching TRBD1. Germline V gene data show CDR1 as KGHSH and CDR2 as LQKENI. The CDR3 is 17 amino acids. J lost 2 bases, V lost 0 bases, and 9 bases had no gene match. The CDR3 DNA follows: TGTGCCAGCTCACCACCACAGGGGGGCGTCACGCCCTACGAGCAGTACTTC. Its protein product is CASSPPQGGVTPYEQYF.